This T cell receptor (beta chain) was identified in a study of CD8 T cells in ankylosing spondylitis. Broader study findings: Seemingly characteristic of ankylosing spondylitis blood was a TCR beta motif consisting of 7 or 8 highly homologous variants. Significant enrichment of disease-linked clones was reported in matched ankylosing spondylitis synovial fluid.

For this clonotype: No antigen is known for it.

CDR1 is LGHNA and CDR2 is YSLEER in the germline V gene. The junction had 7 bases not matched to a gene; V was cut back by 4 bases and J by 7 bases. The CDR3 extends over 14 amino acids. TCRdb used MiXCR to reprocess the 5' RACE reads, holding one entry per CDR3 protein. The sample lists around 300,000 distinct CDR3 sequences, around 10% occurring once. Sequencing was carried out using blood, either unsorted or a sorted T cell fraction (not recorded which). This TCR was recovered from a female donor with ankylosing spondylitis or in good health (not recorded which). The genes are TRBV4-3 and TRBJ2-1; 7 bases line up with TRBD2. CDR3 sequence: CASSRAGVLNEQFF. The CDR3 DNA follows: TGCGCCAGCAGCCGGGCGGGAGTCTTGAATGAGCAGTTCTTC.